This TCR beta chain was identified during a study of technical replicates of blood from a handful of donors. This table comes from immunoSEQ multiplex PCR, and its TCRdb copy is limited to in-frame clones, with some not included. The sample carries roughly 90,000 clones, roughly 94% recorded once. The CDR3 totals 18 residues. V lost 4 bases to trimming and J lost 3 bases; unmatched junction nucleotides: 19. CDR1 is SGHRS, CDR2 YFSETQ, per germline. The chain employs TRBV5-1 and TRBJ2-7; the match to TRBD2 covers 7 bases. The receptor comes from a human donor in good health. Sequencing was performed on T cells isolated from PBMCs. The CDR3 reads CASSDGLGRESSFYEQYF. The DNA of the CDR3 is TGCGCCAGCAGCGACGGATTGGGGCGGGAGAGTTCCTTCTACGAGCAGTACTTC.